The 23 T cell receptor beta chains below come from one sample, sequenced in a study of cytomegalovirus exposure and HLA in healthy donors (TCRdb year 2017). Library preparation was by the immunoSEQ multiplex PCR assay. A mixture of 60 forward primers for TCR Vbeta segments and 13 reverse primers for TCR Jbeta segments was used in the multiplex PCR. TCRdb retrieved this table from immuneACCESS and kept in-frame rearrangements only. Not all clones are present; in checked studies, unresolved V genes account for under half, and no reason is known for the remainder. The sample table contains 100,000 to 150,000 clones; only one count was recorded for around 75% of them. The ten most abundant clones make up approximately 4.3% of the sample. The sample consisted of PBMCs. These receptors were collected from a man aged 55 to 69 in good health and CMV-seropositive.

V and J are TRBV5-6 and TRBJ2-5, with D possibly TRBD2 on 5 matching bases. Germline V CDR1 and CDR2: SGHDT, YYEEEE. The CDR3 is 15 amino acids. With 4 bases removed from V and 2 bases from J, the gap between germline ends came to 15 bases. The DNA of the CDR3 is TGTGCCAGCAGCGCAGTGGTGAGGGAACAAGAGACCCAGTACTTC. Amino acids: CASSAVVREQETQYF.

This clone was seen a few times. The chain employs TRBV5-4 and TRBJ1-1, with D possibly TRBD1 on 5 matching bases. The germline gives CDR1 SGHNT, CDR2 YYREEE (reference sequence). Trimming cost V 4 bases and J 1 base, with 8 bases left between them. This CDR3 spans 13 amino acids. The CDR3 sequence: CASSTTANTEAFF. Here the CDR3 DNA reads TGTGCCAGCAGCACGACAGCGAACACTGAAGCTTTCTTT. Based on the CDR3 plus reference TRBV5-4 and TRBJ1-1, the full variable domain is ETGVTQSPTHLIKTRGQQVTLRCSSQSGHNTVSWYQQALGQGPQFIFQYYREEENGRGNFPPRFSGLQFPNYSSELNVNALELDDSALYLCASSTTANTEAFFGQGTRLTVV.

The CDR3 loop is CASSFQGASNQPQHF. As DNA, the CDR3 is TGTGCCAGCAGTTTTCAGGGGGCGAGCAATCAGCCCCAGCATTTT. The chain couples TRBV28 to TRBJ1-5, with 8 nucleotides matching TRBD1. CDR3 length equals 15 residues. V was pared by 3 bases and J by 1 base, with 2 bases of the junction left unmatched. In germline, CDR1 is MDHEN, CDR2 SYDVKM.

The chain employs TRBV5-1 and TRBJ2-7, with D possibly matching TRBD2 (6 bases). The CDR3 is 15 amino acids. Germline V gives CDR1 SGHRS, CDR2 YFSETQ. Trimming took off 0 bases at V and 3 bases at J, with 13 bases between the two ends. The CDR3 loop is CASSLGRGTLYEQYF. The CDR3 DNA is TGCGCCAGCAGCTTGGGGAGGGGAACCCTCTACGAGCAGTACTTC.

This chain uses TRBV10-3 with TRBJ2-1; TRBD2 matches 10 bases. The junction had 4 bases not matched to a gene; V was cut back by 7 bases and J by 7 bases. This CDR3 contains 13 residues. Germline loops: CDR1 ENHRY, CDR2 SYGVKD. As DNA, the CDR3 is TGTGCCATCAAGCGGGGGGGGGAGAATGAGCAGTTCTTC. This gives the protein CAIKRGGENEQFF.

Comments on this clone: The junction departs from germline at one end; a sequencing error may be responsible. The chain carries TRBV7-9 and TRBJ2-7, with D unclear. The CDR3 is 18 amino acids. Germline V gives CDR1 SEHNR, CDR2 FQNEAQ (reference sequence). CDR3 in amino acids: CSSSSTSWASSDGYEQYF. DNA of the CDR3: TGTTCCAGCAGCTCCACGAGCTGGGCCTCCTCCGACGGTTACGAGCAGTACTTC. Using reference TRBV7-9 and TRBJ2-7 for the parts outside the CDR3, the full variable domain is DTGVSQNPRHKITKRGQNVTFRCDPISEHNRLYWYRQTLGQGPEFLTYFQNEAQLEKSRLLSDRFSAERPKGSFSTLEIQRTEQGDSAMYLCSSSSTSWASSDGYEQYFGPGTRLTVT.

This sequence joins TRBV25-1 and TRBJ1-5; 8 bases are shared with TRBD1. With V trimmed by 3 bases and J by 1 base, 5 bases remained unmatched. This CDR3 comprises 16 residues. Germline V gene data show CDR1 as MGHDK and CDR2 as SYGVNS. CDR3 nucleotide sequence: TGTGCCAGCAGTGAGTCCCAGGGGGCCAGCAATCAGCCCCAGCATTTT. Residues: CASSESQGASNQPQHF.

The V gene is TRBV5-1, the J gene TRBJ2-1; D call uncertain. CDR1 and CDR2 from the germline V gene are SGHRS and YFSETQ. The CDR3 is 13 residues long. V shed 3 bases and J shed 8 bases, with 12 bases lying between them. CDR3 DNA: TGCGCCAGCAGCTCCATTGTTGGCCATGAGCAGTTCTTC. Its protein product is CASSSIVGHEQFF.

CDR3 residues: CASSEDHGNFGQLYEQYF. The CDR3 region has the DNA TGTGCCAGCAGTGAAGACCACGGGAACTTTGGACAGCTCTACGAGCAGTACTTC. This chain uses TRBV6-1 with TRBJ2-7; maybe TRBD1 (6 bases). Germline-derived CDR1 and CDR2 are MNHNS and SASEGT. Trimming took 1 base from V and 3 from J, leaving 22 bases between them. This CDR3 is 18 amino acids long.

The chain carries TRBV5-1 and TRBJ2-2, with 9 bases lining up with TRBD1. This CDR3 is built from 17 residues. Germline lookup yields CDR1 SGHRS and CDR2 YFSETQ. With 4 bases clipped from V and 5 bases from J, the junction kept 12 bases outside the gene matches. Here the CDR3 reads CASSRYGTGIVTGELFF. The CDR3 DNA follows: TGCGCCAGCAGCCGGTACGGGACAGGGATTGTTACCGGGGAGCTGTTTTTT.

This clone has only one observation. V and J are TRBV7-2 and TRBJ1-3; no reliable D call. The CDR3 loop spans 12 amino acids. In germline, CDR1 is SGHTA, CDR2 FQGNSA. Trimming left V 5 bases short and J 0 bases short, with 2 bases between. As DNA, the CDR3 is TGTGCCAGCAGCCGCTCTGGAAACACCATATATTTT. Its protein product is CASSRSGNTIYF.

The rearrangement joins TRBV10-1 to TRBJ2-5, with D possibly being TRBD2 (6 bases). The CDR3 consists of 13 residues. Trimming pared 3 bases from V and 5 bases from J, leaving 10 bases between. Per germline, CDR1 WNHNN and CDR2 SYGVQD (reference sequence). For the CDR3, the DNA is TGCGCCAGCAGTGATGCGGGGCCGGAGACCCAGTACTTC. Residues: CASSDAGPETQYF.

This clone was picked up a small number of times. This sequence joins TRBV30 and TRBJ1-5, with D tentatively TRBD1 (5 bases). There are 14 residues in the CDR3. The V end was cut by 0 bases, the J end by 4 bases, with 10 bases between. The germline gives CDR1 GTSNPN, CDR2 SVGIG (reference sequence). In DNA form, the CDR3 reads TGTGCCTGGAGTGTAGCCGGGGGGAATCAGCCCCAGCATTTT. Protein sequence: CAWSVAGGNQPQHF.

The chain employs TRBV6-5 and TRBJ1-1; weak D call: TRBD1 (6 bases). The germline V and J ends were trimmed by 6 bases and 3 bases, with 17 bases remaining between them. Germline V gene sequence: CDR1 MNHEY, CDR2 SVGAGI. This CDR3 has 15 amino acids. Written as DNA, the CDR3 is TGTGCCAGCAGCCAACAGGGTGGGGCGGACACTGAAGCTTTCTTT. Its protein is CASSQQGGADTEAFF.

This chain uses TRBV11-1 with TRBJ2-3; D is possibly TRBD2 (5 bases). V was shortened by 5 bases and J by 0 bases, with 15 bases between the two germline ends. The CDR3 totals 16 residues. The germline CDR1 and CDR2 sequences are SGHAT and FQDESV (reference sequence). The CDR3 bases are TGTGCCAGCAGCCGCCGTCGACGGACTAGCACAGATACGCAGTATTTT. This codes for CASSRRRRTSTDTQYF.

To note about this clone: At the DNA level, this CDR3 is encoded by other sequences in the same sample as well. The chain employs TRBV6-5 and TRBJ1-1; tentatively, D is TRBD1 (5 bases). From germline, CDR1 is MNHEY and CDR2 SVGAGI. The CDR3 length is 12 residues. The V and J ends lost 7 bases and 5 bases respectively, with 11 bases between them. The CDR3 is CASTRGGTEAFF. The CDR3 DNA reads as TGTGCCAGCACGAGGGGAGGGACTGAAGCTTTCTTT.

The chain joins TRBV25-1 to TRBJ2-7; perhaps TRBD1 as D (5 bases). CDR3 length: 13 residues. The germline CDR1 and CDR2 sequences are MGHDK and SYGVNS. V lost 6 bases, J lost 1 base, and 10 bases lay in between. Here the CDR3 DNA reads TGTGCCAGCAGGCCCAGGGATTCCTACGAGCAGTACTTC. Translation: CASRPRDSYEQYF.

The chain combines TRBV20-1 with TRBJ2-3; D remains unclear. This CDR3 contains 10 residues. The germline gives CDR1 DFQATT, CDR2 SNEGSKA (reference sequence). V dropped 6 bases and J dropped 10 bases, with 11 bases sitting between them. CDR3 residues: CSALNFAQYF. CDR3 nucleotide sequence: TGCAGTGCCTTAAACTTCGCGCAGTATTTT.

The chain uses TRBV25-1 and TRBJ2-5; D is possibly TRBD1 (5 bases). The J call may be mistaken, given a closer DNA end match to TRBJ2-7. This CDR3 comprises 16 residues. Germline V CDR1 and CDR2: MGHDK, SYGVNS. The CDR3: CASSEGRVFGSYEQYF. The CDR3, as DNA: TGTGCCAGCAGTGAAGGCAGGGTTTTTGGCTCCTACGAGCAGTACTTC.

This clone occurred a few times. The J gene is TRBJ1-4, the V gene TRBV18; no firm D call. With 2 bases removed from V and 0 bases from J, the gap between germline ends came to 10 bases. Germline CDR1 KGHSH, CDR2 LQKENI. The CDR3 sequence is 16 residues long. The CDR3 DNA is TGTGCCAGCTCACCAATCTTCGGTGCAACTAATGAAAAACTGTTTTTT. The encoded protein is CASSPIFGATNEKLFF.

In its sample, this clone was seen a few times. The chain couples TRBV2 to TRBJ1-1, with D unclear. From germline, CDR1 is SNHLY and CDR2 FYNNEI. V was cut by 6 bases and J by 5 bases, with 16 bases left in between. The CDR3 length is 14 residues. The DNA for the CDR3 is TGTGCCAGCAGGGGCGGACCGGAGGGAACTGAAGCTTTCTTT. This codes for CASRGGPEGTEAFF.

This clone was seen more than once but under ten times. The CDR3 region has the DNA TGTGCCAGCAGTGGTACCTTCCTAAGGGGGCTTAATCAGCCCCAGCATTTT. It encodes CASSGTFLRGLNQPQHF. The V gene is TRBV28, the J gene TRBJ1-5; 7 bases agree with TRBD1. Germline values: CDR1 MDHEN, CDR2 SYDVKM. The CDR3 covers 17 residues. J lost 4 bases, V lost 5 bases, and 14 bases had no gene match. The full variable domain, in which reference TRBV28 and TRBJ1-5 provide the parts outside the CDR3, is DVKVTQSSRYLVKRTGEKVFLECVQDMDHENMFWYRQDPGLGLRLIYFSYDVKMKEKGDIPEGYSVSREKKERFSLILESASTNQTSMYLCASSGTFLRGLNQPQHFGDGTRLSIL.

V is TRBV6-5 and J is TRBJ2-1, with 7 bases identical to TRBD2. This CDR3 is built from 16 residues. Germline trimming cut 3 bases from V and 4 bases from J; bases unmatched to any gene: 9. Germline V gene lookup returns CDR1 MNHEY and CDR2 SVGAGI. The CDR3 region is CASSYPRWGGYNEQFF. The CDR3 DNA reads as TGTGCCAGCAGTTATCCCCGATGGGGGGGATACAATGAGCAGTTCTTC.